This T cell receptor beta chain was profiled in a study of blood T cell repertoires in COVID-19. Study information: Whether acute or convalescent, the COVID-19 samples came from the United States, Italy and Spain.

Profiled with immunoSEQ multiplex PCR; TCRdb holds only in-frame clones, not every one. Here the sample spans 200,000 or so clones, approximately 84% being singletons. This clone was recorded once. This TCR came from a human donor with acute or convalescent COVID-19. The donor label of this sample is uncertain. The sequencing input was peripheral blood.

The CDR3 sequence is CASMFRGVGYEQYF. The CDR3 nucleotides read TGTGCCAGCATGTTCAGGGGGGTCGGGTACGAGCAGTACTTC. The chain couples TRBV2 to TRBJ2-7; maybe TRBD1 (7 bases). V was trimmed by 7 bases and J by 4 bases, leaving 17 bases between them. Germline CDR1 reads SNHLY; CDR2 reads FYNNEI. CDR3 size: 14 residues.